The rows below give T cell receptor beta chains drawn from one sample of a study of beta chain features in type 1 diabetes. Sequencing was performed with immunoSEQ multiplex PCR; in TCRdb, only in-frame clones are kept and a portion is missing. Altogether fewer than 400,000 clones are present, around 9.7% being singletons, with the ten largest covering approximately 1%. Material for sequencing was central memory CD4+ T cells from blood. The receptor source for this set is a man between 25 and 39 years old with type 1 diabetes. The CDR3 runs from the conserved cysteine through the conserved F or W. A D gene is named only where the DNA matches it firmly. The size entry is marked missing in some rows and otherwise reads once, few, many or a size class.

D	V	size	J	CDR3	DNA
TRBD2	TRBV4-3	few	TRBJ2-1	CASGLQLAGVRNEQFF	TGCGCCAGCGGATTACAACTAGCGGGGGTCCGGAATGAGCAGTTCTTC
-	TRBV29-1	-	TRBJ1-1	CSVQITGNTEAFF	TGCAGCGTGCAAATTACAGGGAACACTGAAGCTTTCTTT
-	TRBV6-1	-	TRBJ2-3	CASKSSTDTQYF	TGTGCCAGCAAGAGTTCCACAGATACGCAGTATTTT
-	TRBV10-2	few	TRBJ2-3	CASSVVSRADTQYF	TGCGCCAGCAGTGTTGTCTCCCGGGCAGATACGCAGTATTTT
TRBD1	TRBV18	few	TRBJ1-1	CASSRTGNTEAFF	TGTGCCAGCTCTCGGACAGGGAACACTGAAGCTTTCTTT
-	TRBV10-2	few	TRBJ1-6	CASSEFTGPSGSYNSPLHF	TGCGCCAGCAGTGAGTTTACAGGGCCGTCCGGCTCCTATAATTCACCCCTCCACTTT
TRBD2	TRBV7-8	many	TRBJ2-1	CASSPAGGYNEQFF	TGTGCCAGCAGTCCAGCGGGGGGGTACAATGAGCAGTTCTTC
TRBD1	TRBV7-2	-	TRBJ2-7	CASSLGTGFSYEQYF	TGTGCCAGCAGCTTAGGGACAGGATTTAGCTACGAGCAGTACTTC
-	TRBV4-1	-	TRBJ1-5	CASSQDPIQPQHF	TGCGCCAGCAGCCAAGATCCCATTCAGCCCCAGCATTTT
-	TRBV21-1	-	TRBJ1-6	CASSKGSRGRNSPLHF	TGTGCCAGCAGCAAAGGATCCAGGGGGAGAAATTCACCCCTCCACTTT
TRBD1	TRBV30	many	TRBJ1-5	CAWSVPGGNQPQHF	TGTGCCTGGAGTGTCCCAGGGGGGAATCAGCCCCAGCATTTT
-	TRBV29-1	-	TRBJ2-7	CSVVYRGPYEQYF	TGCAGCGTTGTTTACCGGGGGCCCTACGAGCAGTACTTC
-	TRBV15	-	TRBJ1-1	CATGAGENTEAFF	TGTGCCACCGGAGCGGGCGAGAACACTGAAGCTTTCTTT